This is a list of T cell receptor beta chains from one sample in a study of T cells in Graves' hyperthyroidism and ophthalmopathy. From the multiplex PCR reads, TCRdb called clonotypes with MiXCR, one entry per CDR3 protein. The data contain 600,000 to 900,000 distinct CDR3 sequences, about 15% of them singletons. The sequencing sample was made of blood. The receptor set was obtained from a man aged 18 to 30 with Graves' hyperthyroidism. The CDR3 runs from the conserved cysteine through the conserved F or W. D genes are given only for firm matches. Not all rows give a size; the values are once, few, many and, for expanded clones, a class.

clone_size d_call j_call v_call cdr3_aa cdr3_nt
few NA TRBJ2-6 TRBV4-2 CASSQSRAPSGANVLTF TGTGCCAGCAGCCAATCTAGGGCCCCCTCTGGGGCCAACGTCCTGACTTTC
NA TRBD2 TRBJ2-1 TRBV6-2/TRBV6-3 CASSGFLAGDYNEQFF TGTGCCAGCAGTGGTTTTCTAGCGGGAGACTACAATGAGCAGTTCTTC
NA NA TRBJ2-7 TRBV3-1 CASSQVNLRTAQYF TGTGCCAGCAGCCAAGTAAACCTACGGACAGCGCAGTACTTC
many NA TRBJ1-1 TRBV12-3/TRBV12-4 CASSLVLGVLNTEAFF TGTGCCAGCAGTTTAGTGCTGGGAGTCCTGAACACTGAAGCTTTCTTT
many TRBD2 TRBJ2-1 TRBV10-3 CATASGSSYNEQFF TGTGCCACCGCTAGCGGGAGCTCCTACAATGAGCAGTTCTTC
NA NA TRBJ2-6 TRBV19 CATRVSGANVLTF TGTGCCACCCGAGTCTCTGGGGCCAACGTCCTGACTTTC
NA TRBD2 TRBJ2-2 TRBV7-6 CASSQRGTTNTGELFF TGTGCCAGCAGCCAACGGGGGACTACAAACACCGGGGAGCTGTTTTTT
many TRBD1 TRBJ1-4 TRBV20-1 CSATRTGDEKLFF TGCAGTGCTACCCGGACAGGGGATGAAAAACTGTTTTTT
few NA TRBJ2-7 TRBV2 CASSERQGLEQYF TGTGCCAGCAGTGAAAGGCAAGGTCTCGAGCAGTACTTC
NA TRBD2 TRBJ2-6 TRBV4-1 CASSPGLAGYSGANVLTF TGCGCCAGCAGCCCCGGGCTAGCGGGATACTCTGGGGCCAACGTCCTGACTTTC
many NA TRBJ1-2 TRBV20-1 CSAPHDPGYYGYTF TGCAGTGCGCCACATGACCCGGGCTACTATGGCTACACCTTC
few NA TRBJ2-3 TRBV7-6 CASSSFQGTDTQYF TGTGCCAGCAGCTCCTTCCAGGGCACAGATACGCAGTATTTT
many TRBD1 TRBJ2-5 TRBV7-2 CASSWTGQETQYF TGTGCCAGCAGCTGGACAGGCCAAGAGACCCAGTACTTC
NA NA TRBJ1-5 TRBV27 CASSLQQGWGNQPQHF TGTGCCAGCAGTTTACAACAGGGCTGGGGCAATCAGCCCCAGCATTTT
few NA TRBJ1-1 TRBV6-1 CASSRDRTEAFF TGTGCCAGCAGTCGGGACCGCACTGAAGCTTTCTTT
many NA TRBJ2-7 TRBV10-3 CAIRDSGSSYEQYF TGTGCCATCAGGGACAGCGGTAGCTCCTACGAGCAGTACTTC
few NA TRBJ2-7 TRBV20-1 CSAREAASTYEQYF TGCAGTGCTAGAGAGGCAGCTTCAACCTACGAGCAGTACTTC
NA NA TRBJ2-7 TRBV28 CASSLSLRGEQYF TGTGCCAGCAGTTTATCACTCAGAGGCGAGCAGTACTTC
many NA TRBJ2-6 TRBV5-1 CASSLTSGHPSGANVLTF TGCGCCAGCAGCTTAACTTCGGGACACCCCTCTGGGGCCAACGTCCTGACTTTC
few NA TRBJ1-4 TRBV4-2 CASSQVARVPNEKLFF TGTGCCAGCAGCCAAGTAGCCAGGGTACCTAATGAAAAACTGTTTTTT
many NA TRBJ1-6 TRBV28 CASSFDSDSNSPLHF TGTGCCAGCAGTTTCGACAGTGATTCTAATTCACCCCTCCACTTT
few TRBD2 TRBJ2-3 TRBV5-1 CASSLGLALTTDTQYF TGCGCCAGCAGCTTGGGACTAGCATTAACTACAGATACGCAGTATTTT